What follows are 16 T cell receptor beta chains derived from one specimen sequenced in a study of shared clonotypes between healthy human individuals. Produced via immunoSEQ multiplex PCR; TCRdb's table is partial and in-frame only. The sample comprises roughly 2.5 million clones, around nine tenths of which are singletons, and more than 0.12% rests with the top ten. The sample consisted of naive CD4+ T cells sorted from blood. Stated subset: CD45RA+ positively selected. The receptors were sampled from a man aged 18 to 30 in good health.

CDR3 region: CASSLARGTDEQYF. DNA for the CDR3: TGTGCCAGCAGCTTAGCGAGAGGGACAGACGAGCAGTACTTC. The chain is built from TRBV7-2 and TRBJ2-7; TRBD1 agrees at 7 bases. V shed 0 bases and J 5 bases; nucleotides not matched to a gene: 4. This CDR3 contains 14 residues. Germline CDR1 is SGHTA and CDR2 is FQGNSA.

The chain is built from TRBV5-4 and TRBJ1-2; no clear D gene. Germline V gene lookup returns CDR1 SGHNT and CDR2 YYREEE (reference sequence). This CDR3 has 13 amino acids. The V end lost 0 bases, the J end lost 6 bases, and 9 bases lay between the germline ends. Written as DNA, the CDR3 is TGTGCCAGCAGCTTGGCCAACCAGGATGGCTACACCTTC. Translating gives CASSLANQDGYTF.

The chain employs TRBV29-1 and TRBJ2-1; TRBD2 matches 15 bases. Germline V lookup: CDR1 SQVTM, CDR2 ANQGSEA. The CDR3 has 17 residues. J was trimmed by 9 bases and V by 6 bases; bases with no gene match: 15. The CDR3 is CSVGRGDGLAGGTEQFF. CDR3 bases: TGCAGCGTAGGGCGGGGCGATGGACTAGCGGGAGGGACTGAGCAGTTCTTC.

The chain recombines TRBV7-3 with TRBJ2-2; TRBD2 agrees at 14 bases. The V and J ends lost 4 bases and 2 bases, in that order; junction bases with no gene match: 6. The CDR3 is 18 amino acids. Germline values: CDR1 SGHTA, CDR2 FQGTGA. CDR3 DNA sequence: TGTGCCAGCAGCTCCCGCGGGACTAGCGGGAGAAACACCGGGGAGCTGTTTTTT. It yields the protein CASSSRGTSGRNTGELFF.

Concerning this clone itself: This sample also contains other DNA sequences that code for the same CDR3. This chain connects TRBV19 to TRBJ2-7, with TRBD2 identical over 12 bases. Germline values: CDR1 LNHDA, CDR2 SQIVND (reference sequence). After removal of 7 bases from V and 3 bases from J, the junction contained 4 bases not matched to a gene. The CDR3 loop spans 14 amino acids. The CDR3 nucleotides are TGTGCCAGTAAGCGGACTAGCGGGGACTACGAGCAGTACTTC. Its translation: CASKRTSGDYEQYF.

The J gene is TRBJ2-7, the V gene TRBV10-3; 10 bases are a match to TRBD2. Germline CDR1 ENHRY, CDR2 SYGVKD. The CDR3 spans 15 residues. V shed 6 bases, J shed 6 bases, and the junction held 11 bases outside the gene matches. CDR3 protein: CAISAVAGGPSEQYF. As DNA, the CDR3 is TGTGCCATCAGCGCCGTAGCGGGGGGCCCGAGCGAGCAGTACTTC.

This chain connects TRBV6-1 to TRBJ1-5, with D possibly matching TRBD1 (6 bases). The germline gives CDR1 MNHNS, CDR2 SASEGT. CDR3 length: 15 amino acids. V was clipped by 6 bases and J by 3 bases, with 15 bases between them. The CDR3 DNA sequence: TGTGCCAGCAGCCTTGAGGGGGGTGTCAATCAGCCCCAGCATTTT. Protein: CASSLEGGVNQPQHF.

This chain links TRBV25-1 with TRBJ1-2, with a weak D call TRBD1 (5 bases). V dropped 1 base and J dropped 5 bases, with 11 bases sitting between them. The germline V gene has CDR1 MGHDK and CDR2 SYGVNS. The CDR3 consists of 14 residues. CDR3 in amino acids: CASSESVGAYGYTF. The CDR3 DNA sequence: TGTGCCAGCAGTGAATCGGTAGGGGCATATGGCTACACCTTC.

The chain couples TRBV7-9 to TRBJ2-5; perhaps TRBD2 as D (6 bases). Gene TRBJ2-7 matches the end of the DNA better, so the J call may be wrong. Germline-derived CDR1 and CDR2 are SEHNR and FQNEAQ (reference sequence). There are 14 residues in the CDR3. This chain's CDR3 is CASSFEEGADEQYF. The CDR3 DNA sequence: TGTGCCAGCAGCTTCGAGGAGGGAGCTGACGAGCAGTACTTC.

This rearrangement joins TRBV7-3 to TRBJ2-7; D is unclear. Per germline, CDR1 SGHTA and CDR2 FQGTGA. The CDR3 totals 15 residues. Trimming shortened V by 2 bases and J by 2 bases, and 13 bases separated the two germline ends. The CDR3 reads CASSLRLISPYEQYF. Written as DNA, the CDR3 is TGTGCCAGCAGCTTACGCCTAATATCCCCCTACGAGCAGTACTTC.

The chain uses TRBV9 and TRBJ2-3; tentative D call: TRBD2 (6 bases). CDR1 SGDLS and CDR2 YYNGEE come from the germline V gene. With 3 bases removed from V and 6 bases from J, the gap between germline ends came to 17 bases. The CDR3 runs to 15 residues. The CDR3 here is CASSGAAGSLDTQYF. As DNA, the CDR3 is TGTGCCAGCAGCGGGGCGGCGGGGTCCCTTGATACGCAGTATTTT. The entire variable domain, with the rest obtained from reference TRBV9 and TRBJ2-3, is as follows: DSGVTQTPKHLITATGQRVTLRCSPRSGDLSVYWYQQSLDQGLQFLIQYYNGEERAKGNILERFSAQQFPDLHSELNLSSLELGDSALYFCASSGAAGSLDTQYFGPGTRLTVL.

This chain links TRBV5-4 with TRBJ2-4, with a tentative D call TRBD1 (6 bases). The V gene lost 3 bases and the J gene lost 8 bases, with 9 bases spanning the gap. The length of the CDR3 is 12 residues. Germline loops: CDR1 SGHNT, CDR2 YYREEE (reference sequence). The CDR3 region is CASSSDRYIQYF. For the CDR3, the DNA is TGTGCCAGCAGCTCGGACAGATACATTCAGTACTTC.

The gene calls are TRBV9 and TRBJ2-5; 10 nucleotides match TRBD2. Germline V gene data show CDR1 as SGDLS and CDR2 as YYNGEE. Losses at the gene ends were 0 bases for V and 4 bases for J; bases not matched to a gene: 18. CDR3 length: 20 amino acids. The CDR3 nucleotides read TGTGCCAGCAGCGTAGTAGAGGGTAGGACTAGCGGAAAAAGGGGAGAGACCCAGTACTTC. It yields the protein CASSVVEGRTSGKRGETQYF.

This chain uses TRBV5-1 with TRBJ2-5; D might be TRBD2 (7 bases). Between the trimmed V and J ends, which lost 0 bases and 5 bases, there was a span of 11 bases. CDR3 length equals 14 residues. The germline CDR1 and CDR2 sequences are SGHRS and YFSETQ. CDR3 loop: CASSLGGGDETQYF. The CDR3, as DNA: TGCGCCAGCAGCTTGGGAGGGGGGGACGAGACCCAGTACTTC.

The genes are TRBV10-3 and TRBJ2-3; D gene uncertain. V shed 0 bases and J shed 0 bases, with 13 bases lying between them. CDR3 size: 17 residues. Germline V gives CDR1 ENHRY, CDR2 SYGVKD. The CDR3 DNA reads as TGTGCCATCAGTGAGTCCCAAATAACAATAAGCACAGATACGCAGTATTTT. Its protein is CAISESQITISTDTQYF.

The CDR3, as DNA: TGTGCCAGCAGCGTCGGACAGGGGGCGTTGAATGAGCAGTTCTTC. Its translation is CASSVGQGALNEQFF. The chain recombines TRBV9 with TRBJ2-1; the match to TRBD1 covers 11 bases. The CDR3 spans 15 residues. Germline CDR1 and CDR2: SGDLS and YYNGEE. The J segment lost 7 bases and the V segment lost 2 bases, leaving 5 bases of the junction unmatched.